What follows are 14 T cell receptor beta chains derived from one specimen sequenced in a study of shared clonotypes between healthy human individuals. Libraries were prepared by immunoSEQ multiplex PCR; TCRdb keeps only in-frame clonotypes and omits some of them. In the table there are more than 1 million clones, about four fifths of which are singletons. Specimen: memory CD4+ T cells from PBMCs. The subset here: CD45RA-negative fraction. The origin of the receptors is a man between 18 and 29 years old in good health. Some clones in this sample may be carry-over from other donors' samples.

This clone was seen a few times. The genes are TRBV28 and TRBJ1-5; D is undetermined. V lost 3 bases, J lost 2 bases, and 11 bases lay in between. The germline V gene encodes CDR1 MDHEN and CDR2 SYDVKM. The CDR3 covers 15 residues. In nucleotides, the CDR3 is TGTGCCAGCAGTTTGGTAGGGTCTGGCAATCAGCCCCAGCATTTT. This gives the protein CASSLVGSGNQPQHF.

This clone was recorded only once. The V call is TRBV6-5, the J call TRBJ2-7; D uncertain. The ends were cut back, 6 bases at V and 0 bases at J, with 12 bases in the middle. The CDR3 is 14 amino acids. Germline assignment: CDR1 MNHEY and CDR2 SVGAGI. DNA of the CDR3: TGTGCCAGCAGGTGGACCCAAAGCTCCTACGAGCAGTACTTC. Translated, it gives CASRWTQSSYEQYF.

V usage is TRBV30 and J usage is TRBJ2-3; D unresolved. CDR3 length: 13 residues. V gave up 2 bases and J gave up 5 bases, with 11 bases separating them. Germline lookup yields CDR1 GTSNPN and CDR2 SVGIG (reference sequence). The CDR3 sequence: CAWSTAVGDTQYF. In DNA, the CDR3 is TGTGCCTGGAGTACCGCAGTAGGAGATACGCAGTATTTT.

V gene TRBV7-6 combines with J gene TRBJ2-1, with 7 bases that match TRBD2. CDR3 size: 13 residues. V shed 5 bases and J 15 bases; nucleotides not matched to a gene: 13. The germline gives CDR1 SGHVS, CDR2 FNYEAQ. Here the CDR3 reads CASSPTAGLRGFF. The CDR3 DNA sequence: TGTGCCAGCAGCCCCACAGCGGGACTTAGAGGGTTCTTC.

The chain couples TRBV11-2 to TRBJ1-3; D remains unclear. V was clipped by 4 bases and J by 8 bases, with 9 bases between them. The CDR3 length is 12 residues. The germline V gene encodes CDR1 SGHAT and CDR2 FQNNGV. CDR3 residues: CASSSTGDTIYF. The CDR3 region has the DNA TGTGCCAGCAGCTCCACCGGGGACACCATATATTTT.

About this clone itself: Additional DNA sequences in this sample encode the identical CDR3. V usage is TRBV5-1 and J usage is TRBJ2-2, with TRBD2 as a possible D gene (6 bases). Per the germline V gene, CDR1 is SGHRS and CDR2 is YFSETQ. The CDR3 runs 15 residues. V was shortened by 0 bases and J by 2 bases, with 8 bases between the two germline ends. CDR3 amino acids: CASSLVAGNTGELFF. Here the CDR3 DNA reads TGCGCCAGCAGCTTGGTTGCGGGAAACACCGGGGAGCTGTTTTTT.

The rearrangement joins TRBV5-1 to TRBJ2-3, with D perhaps matching TRBD2 (5 bases). CDR1 and CDR2 from the germline V gene are SGHRS and YFSETQ. This CDR3 spans 15 amino acids. V lost 4 bases to trimming and J lost 6 bases, with 18 bases between them. The CDR3 DNA is TGCGCCAGCAGCCCTGCGGAGGTGGTCTCCGATACGCAGTATTTT. Translation: CASSPAEVVSDTQYF.

A word on this clone: This specimen includes other DNA sequences encoding the same CDR3. The rearrangement joins TRBV10-3 to TRBJ1-2; D is perhaps TRBD1 (6 bases). This CDR3 region has 14 residues. V was cut by 2 bases and J by 3 bases, with 10 bases left in between. In germline, CDR1 is ENHRY, CDR2 SYGVKD. The CDR3 nucleotides are TGTGCCATCAGTGAGGGCAGGGGAGACTATGGCTACACCTTC. This encodes CAISEGRGDYGYTF.

This clone was recorded only once. V gene TRBV4-2 combines with J gene TRBJ2-2, with 14 bases matching TRBD2. Germline values: CDR1 LGHNA, CDR2 YNFKEQ. CDR3 length: 16 residues. V shed 8 bases and J 4 bases; nucleotides not matched to a gene: 6. CDR3 amino acids: CASDLGTSGSTGELFF. The CDR3 nucleotides are TGTGCCAGCGACCTCGGGACTAGCGGGAGCACCGGGGAGCTGTTTTTT.

The chain couples TRBV9 to TRBJ2-5; 7 positions match TRBD2. The CDR3 covers 15 residues. Germline lookup yields CDR1 SGDLS and CDR2 YYNGEE. Germline trimming cut 2 bases from V and 5 bases from J; bases unmatched to any gene: 9. For the CDR3, the DNA is TGTGCCAGCAGCGTTCGGGGGAGGGCCCCCGAGACCCAGTACTTC. This encodes CASSVRGRAPETQYF.

This chain uses TRBV14 with TRBJ2-7, with D tentatively TRBD1 (6 bases). Trimming shortened V by 4 bases and J by 6 bases, and 13 bases separated the two germline ends. Germline V gene sequence: CDR1 SGHDN, CDR2 FVKESK. This CDR3 region has 13 residues. The CDR3 region is CASSRKRDTEQYF. The DNA of the CDR3 is TGTGCCAGCAGCCGGAAACGGGACACCGAGCAGTACTTC.

This clone was found a few times. This sequence joins TRBV5-1 and TRBJ2-3; D might be TRBD1 or TRBD2, each matching 6 bases. Germline V gives CDR1 SGHRS, CDR2 YFSETQ. The CDR3 contains 15 residues. V was pared by 2 bases and J by 1 base, with 11 bases between. CDR3 sequence: CASSFSGARTDTQYF. The CDR3, as DNA: TGCGCCAGCAGCTTTTCGGGGGCGCGCACAGATACGCAGTATTTT.

The chain has TRBV5-1 and TRBJ2-5; D uncertain. Trimming shortened V by 4 bases and J by 1 base, and 11 bases separated the two germline ends. Germline CDR1 reads SGHRS; CDR2 reads YFSETQ. This CDR3 contains 14 residues. The CDR3 bases are TGCGCCAGCAGCGCTATAGGCAGCCAAGAGACCCAGTACTTC. This translates into CASSAIGSQETQYF.

This clone appeared a few times. The chain combines TRBV2 with TRBJ1-4; D is possibly TRBD1 (6 bases). CDR3 size: 14 residues. V lost 6 bases to trimming and J lost 8 bases, with 16 bases between them. The germline V gene has CDR1 SNHLY and CDR2 FYNNEI. CDR3 DNA: TGTGCCAGCAGATCCGGGACATACGACGAAAAACTGTTTTTT. This sequence encodes CASRSGTYDEKLFF. The full variable domain, with the rest looked up from reference TRBV2 and TRBJ1-4, is EPEVTQTPSHQVTQMGQEVILRCVPISNHLYFYWYRQILGQKVEFLVSFYNNEISEKSEIFDDQFSVERPDGSNFTLKIRSTKLEDSAMYFCASRSGTYDEKLFFGSGTQLSVL.